These 20 T cell receptor beta chains were sequenced from one sample in a study of T-cell reconstitution after alpha-beta-depleted transplantation in children. Unique molecular identifiers were used to barcode this TCRbeta library. TCRdb re-analysed the PCR reads in MiXCR, keeping a single row per CDR3 protein. Of about 500,000 distinct CDR3 sequences listed, approximately 32% are singletons. Sample: PBMCs from the stem cell graft donor, taken from the stem cell graft. The receptors stem from a human donor who donated a stem cell graft to a child with aplastic anemia.

In nucleotides, the CDR3 is TGTGCCAGCAGTCTAGGGGGGGTGGAGACCCAGTACTTC. Its translation is CASSLGGVETQYF. V gene TRBV27 combines with J gene TRBJ2-5; TRBD2 is a possible D gene (7 bases). This CDR3 spans 13 amino acids. The ends were cut back, 5 bases at V and 5 bases at J, with 12 bases in the middle. Germline CDR1 MNHEY, CDR2 SMNVEV (reference sequence).

The V gene is TRBV9, the J gene TRBJ2-2; no reliable D call. The CDR3 length is 16 residues. CDR1 and CDR2 (germline): SGDLS, YYNGEE. The V gene lost 0 bases and the J gene lost 3 bases, with 12 bases spanning the gap. The DNA for the CDR3 is TGTGCCAGCAGCGTAGTCGCGGAGCTGGACACCGGGGAGCTGTTTTTT. Protein product: CASSVVAELDTGELFF.

In this sample, this clonotype turned up a few times. The chain carries TRBV27 and TRBJ1-5; D gene unclear. Germline assignment: CDR1 MNHEY and CDR2 SMNVEV (reference sequence). Deletions cut 4 bases from V and 4 bases from J, with 8 bases between. The CDR3 is 13 amino acids. The DNA for the CDR3 is TGTGCCAGCAGTTCCTACGCTAATCAGCCCCAGCATTTT. As protein: CASSSYANQPQHF.

The chain joins TRBV7-2 to TRBJ1-1, with a weak D call TRBD1 (5 bases). This CDR3 spans 17 amino acids. CDR1 and CDR2 from the germline V gene are SGHTA and FQGNSA. The V end lost 5 bases, the J end lost 1 base, and 20 bases lay between the germline ends. Here the CDR3 reads CASSPLGGGIGNTEAFF. The CDR3 DNA reads as TGTGCCAGCAGCCCCCTCGGTGGGGGTATAGGGAACACTGAAGCTTTCTTT. Using reference TRBV7-2 and TRBJ1-1 for the parts outside the CDR3, the full variable domain is GAGVSQSPSNKVTEKGKDVELRCDPISGHTALYWYRQSLGQGLEFLIYFQGNSAPDKSGLPSDRFSAERTGGSVSTLTIQRTQQEDSAVYLCASSPLGGGIGNTEAFFGQGTRLTVV.

The chain couples TRBV18 to TRBJ2-1, with 8 bases identical to TRBD2. After removal of 1 base from V and 7 bases from J, the junction contained 12 bases not matched to a gene. There are 17 residues in the CDR3. The germline V gene has CDR1 KGHSH and CDR2 LQKENI. The CDR3 DNA reads TGTGCCAGCTCACCACAATATCTAAGCGGGAGTAGGAATGAGCAGTTCTTC. As protein: CASSPQYLSGSRNEQFF.

The gene calls are TRBV29-1 and TRBJ1-1; 7 bases are a match to TRBD1. The CDR3 loop spans 11 amino acids. V was clipped by 7 bases and J by 4 bases; unmatched bases: 3. The germline V gene encodes CDR1 SQVTM and CDR2 ANQGSEA. The CDR3 reads CSGGTATEAFF. The DNA of the CDR3 is TGCAGCGGCGGGACAGCCACTGAAGCTTTCTTT.

This clonotype was recorded a few times. V and J are TRBV7-9 and TRBJ2-7, with 11 bases that match TRBD2. CDR1 is SEHNR and CDR2 is FQNEAQ in the germline V gene (reference sequence). The CDR3 consists of 16 residues. After removal of 4 bases from V and 2 bases from J, the junction contained 7 bases not matched to a gene. The CDR3 nucleotides are TGTGCCAGCAGCTCTTTCGAACTAGCGGGAGCCTACGAGCAGTACTTC. Translating gives CASSSFELAGAYEQYF. Based on the CDR3 plus reference TRBV7-9 and TRBJ2-7, the full variable domain is DTGVSQNPRHKITKRGQNVTFRCDPISEHNRLYWYRQTLGQGPEFLTYFQNEAQLEKSRLLSDRFSAERPKGSFSTLEIQRTEQGDSAMYLCASSSFELAGAYEQYFGPGTRLTVT.

To note about this clonotype: The germline gene is not matched at one end of the junction; a read error may be the cause. The chain carries TRBV7-8 and TRBJ1-5; tentatively, D is TRBD1 (5 bases). CDR3 size: 15 residues. Germline V gene sequence: CDR1 SGHVS, CDR2 FQNEAQ. The CDR3 DNA sequence: TGTTCCAGCAGCTTAGGGGCTAGGGGCAATCAGCCCCAGCATTTT. It is translated as CSSSLGARGNQPQHF.

This clonotype showed up just a few times. The CDR3 bases are TGTGCCAGCAGTTCCCACAGGGGTATGAACACTGAAGCTTTCTTT. Translation: CASSSHRGMNTEAFF. The V gene is TRBV6-5, the J gene TRBJ1-1; 7 bases fit TRBD1. The germline V gene encodes CDR1 MNHEY and CDR2 SVGAGI. The CDR3 extends over 15 amino acids. V trimming: 4 bases; J trimming: 0 bases; junction bases outside the gene matches: 5.

This clonotype was recorded only once. V gene TRBV9 combines with J gene TRBJ2-1; D remains unclear. The germline CDR1 and CDR2 sequences are SGDLS and YYNGEE. Trimming stripped 3 bases from V and 9 bases from J, with 13 bases between. This CDR3 region has 13 residues. The CDR3 loop is CASSEVRKGEQFF. CDR3 coding DNA: TGTGCCAGCAGCGAGGTTCGCAAGGGTGAGCAGTTCTTC.

The rearrangement joins TRBV7-2 to TRBJ2-5; 9 bases map to TRBD2. The CDR3 sequence is 15 residues long. With 1 base clipped from V and 5 bases from J, the junction kept 5 bases outside the gene matches. CDR1 and CDR2 (germline): SGHTA, FQGNSA. The CDR3 reads CASSLGSGSIETQYF. The CDR3 nucleotides are TGTGCCAGCAGCTTAGGTAGCGGGAGTATTGAGACCCAGTACTTC. Drawing the rest from reference TRBV7-2 and TRBJ2-5, the complete variable domain is GAGVSQSPSNKVTEKGKDVELRCDPISGHTALYWYRQSLGQGLEFLIYFQGNSAPDKSGLPSDRFSAERTGGSVSTLTIQRTQQEDSAVYLCASSLGSGSIETQYFGPGTRLLVL.

The gene calls are TRBV27 and TRBJ2-6; D gene unclear. The length of the CDR3 is 16 residues. The germline V gene encodes CDR1 MNHEY and CDR2 SMNVEV (reference sequence). The V end was cut by 2 bases, the J end by 4 bases, with 12 bases between. CDR3 sequence (DNA): TGTGCCAGCAGTTTAGTCCCCTCCGTGGGGGCCAACGTCCTGACTTTC. It yields the protein CASSLVPSVGANVLTF.

This clonotype appeared a single time. V is TRBV11-2 and J is TRBJ2-5; TRBD1 matches 12 bases. V lost 5 bases, J lost 6 bases, and 10 bases stayed unmatched. Per germline, CDR1 SGHAT and CDR2 FQNNGV. CDR3 length: 16 amino acids. The CDR3 spells CASSGIGTGGMKTQYF. In DNA form, the CDR3 reads TGTGCCAGCAGCGGTATTGGGACAGGGGGCATGAAGACCCAGTACTTC.

This chain uses TRBV4-3 with TRBJ2-7; weak D call: TRBD2 (6 bases). Trimming cost V 5 bases and J 6 bases, with 17 bases left between them. CDR1 is LGHNA, CDR2 YSLEER, per germline. The CDR3 sequence is 14 residues long. The CDR3 DNA is TGCGCCAGCAGCAGCGGGCCTGGGAGGTCCGAGCAGTACTTC. Protein: CASSSGPGRSEQYF.

In this sample, this clonotype turned up a few times. The chain has TRBV12-3 or TRBV12-4 and TRBJ2-7; unclear D gene. The CDR3 sequence is 16 residues long. V lost 3 bases and J lost 0, with 15 bases in between. This CDR3 reads CASSFGGRVVSYEQYF. The CDR3 nucleotides read TGTGCCAGCAGTTTCGGTGGGCGCGTAGTCTCCTACGAGCAGTACTTC.

This clonotype was seen more than once but under ten times. This sequence joins TRBV29-1 and TRBJ1-4; possible D gene TRBD1, 6 bases. Germline lookup yields CDR1 SQVTM and CDR2 ANQGSEA. Trimming took 7 bases from V and 8 from J, leaving 17 bases between them. The CDR3 contains 13 residues. CDR3 protein: CSAWRGAGEKLFF. The CDR3 nucleotides are TGCAGCGCGTGGAGGGGGGCTGGGGAAAAACTGTTTTTT. The entire variable domain, with the rest obtained from reference TRBV29-1 and TRBJ1-4, is as follows: SAVISQKPSRDICQRGTSLTIQCQVDSQVTMMFWYRQQPGQSLTLIATANQGSEATYESGFVIDKFPISRPNLTFSTLTVSNMSPEDSSIYLCSAWRGAGEKLFFGSGTQLSVL.

The chain is built from TRBV12-3 or TRBV12-4 and TRBJ2-3; a possible D gene is TRBD1 (6 bases). The V end was cut by 4 bases, the J end by 6 bases, with 14 bases between. The CDR3 extends over 14 amino acids. In nucleotides, the CDR3 is TGTGCCAGCAGTTCGACAGGTCCCCCTGATACGCAGTATTTT. It is translated as CASSSTGPPDTQYF.

V gene TRBV27 combines with J gene TRBJ2-1; D is possibly TRBD1 (6 bases). Looked up from germline, CDR1 is MNHEY and CDR2 is SMNVEV (reference sequence). V was trimmed by 8 bases and J by 1 base, leaving 12 bases between them. The CDR3 runs 14 residues. The CDR3 protein is CASLLTGSYNEQFF. The CDR3 DNA follows: TGTGCCAGCCTTCTGACAGGTTCCTACAATGAGCAGTTCTTC.

The genes are TRBV28 and TRBJ2-3; TRBD2 is a possible D gene (7 bases). The V end was cut by 6 bases, the J end by 4 bases, with 17 bases between. Germline V gene lookup returns CDR1 MDHEN and CDR2 SYDVKM. The CDR3 is 15 amino acids. DNA for the CDR3: TGTGCCAGCAGGTCGGGGGGCCGGGGCCCAGATACGCAGTATTTT. Amino acid sequence: CASRSGGRGPDTQYF.

This rearrangement joins TRBV12-3 or TRBV12-4 to TRBJ2-1; 8 positions match TRBD1. Germline trimming cut 7 bases from V and 6 bases from J; bases unmatched to any gene: 11. The CDR3 has 15 amino acids. Written as DNA, the CDR3 is TGTGCCAGCACCTCCCGGGACAGGACCCCCAATGAGCAGTTCTTC. Translation gives CASTSRDRTPNEQFF.